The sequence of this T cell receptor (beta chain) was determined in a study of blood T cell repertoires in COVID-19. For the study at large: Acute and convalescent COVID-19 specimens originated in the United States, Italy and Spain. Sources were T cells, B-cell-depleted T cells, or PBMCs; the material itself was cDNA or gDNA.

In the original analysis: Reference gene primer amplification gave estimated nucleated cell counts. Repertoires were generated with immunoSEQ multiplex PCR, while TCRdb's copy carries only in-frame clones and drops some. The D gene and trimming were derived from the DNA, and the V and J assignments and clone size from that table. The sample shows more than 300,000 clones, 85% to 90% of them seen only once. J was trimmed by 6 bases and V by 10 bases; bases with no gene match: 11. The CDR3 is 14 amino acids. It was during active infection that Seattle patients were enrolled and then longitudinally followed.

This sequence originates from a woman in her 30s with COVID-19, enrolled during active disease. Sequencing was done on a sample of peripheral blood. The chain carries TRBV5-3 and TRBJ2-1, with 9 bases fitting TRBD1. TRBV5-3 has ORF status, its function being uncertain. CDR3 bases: TGTGCCCGAGGCGGGGGACAGGGAATCAATGAGCAGTTCTTC. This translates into CARGGGQGINEQFF.